The 16 T cell receptor beta chains listed next were all sequenced from one sample in a study of cytomegalovirus exposure and HLA in healthy donors. It was with 60 Vbeta and 13 Jbeta primers that the PCR ran. Clones were sequenced by immunoSEQ multiplex PCR, and TCRdb holds only the in-frame ones, with some missing. The sample contains about 72,000 clones, 65% to 70% of which appear only once. Sequencing was carried out using PBMCs. The receptors stem from a man aged 35 to 55 in good health and CMV-seropositive.

The V and J genes are TRBV4-2 and TRBJ1-2; no definite D call. V lost 0 bases and J lost 9, with 8 bases in between. The germline CDR1 and CDR2 sequences are LGHNA and YNFKEQ. The length of the CDR3 is 12 residues. The CDR3 here is CASSQETRSYTF. CDR3 DNA: TGTGCCAGCAGCCAAGAGACACGCAGCTACACCTTC.

The rearrangement uses TRBV19 and TRBJ1-1; a weak D match, TRBD1 (5 bases). The germline V gene has CDR1 LNHDA and CDR2 SQIVND (reference sequence). CDR3 length: 16 amino acids. Trimming shortened V by 6 bases and J by 1 base, and 18 bases separated the two germline ends. In DNA form, the CDR3 reads TGTGCCAGTAGCCTACTATCTGTCACAGGGAACACTGAAGCTTTCTTT. Translating it yields CASSLLSVTGNTEAFF.

J is TRBJ2-7 and V is TRBV27; D is undetermined. In germline, CDR1 is MNHEY, CDR2 SMNVEV (reference sequence). Trimming stripped 5 bases from V and 2 bases from J, with 13 bases between. CDR3 length: 14 amino acids. The chain's CDR3 is CASSETGSPYEQYF. The CDR3 DNA reads as TGTGCCAGCAGTGAAACCGGGTCTCCCTACGAGCAGTACTTC.

This sequence joins TRBV18 and TRBJ2-7; 7 positions agree with TRBD1. Germline V gene lookup returns CDR1 KGHSH and CDR2 LQKENI. After removal of 3 bases from V and 2 bases from J, the junction contained 7 bases not matched to a gene. There are 15 residues in the CDR3. As DNA, the CDR3 is TGTGCCAGCTCACCGTTGGGACAGCAACCCTACGAGCAGTACTTC. Amino acid sequence: CASSPLGQQPYEQYF.

The rearrangement joins TRBV5-1 to TRBJ2-5; 10 bases are shared with TRBD2. The V and J ends lost 0 bases and 5 bases, in that order; junction bases with no gene match: 7. Germline assignment: CDR1 SGHRS and CDR2 YFSETQ. The CDR3 totals 16 residues. CDR3 loop: CASSLGSGGSRETQYF. CDR3 DNA sequence: TGCGCCAGCAGCTTGGGTAGCGGGGGGTCGAGGGAGACCCAGTACTTC. The complete variable domain, with remaining parts taken from reference TRBV5-1 and TRBJ2-5, reads KAGVTQTPRYLIKTRGQQVTLSCSPISGHRSVSWYQQTPGQGLQFLFEYFSETQRNKGNFPGRFSGRQFSNSRSEMNVSTLELGDSALYLCASSLGSGGSRETQYFGPGTRLLVL.

V gene TRBV6-6 combines with J gene TRBJ2-1; 11 bases fit TRBD2. This CDR3 spans 14 amino acids. Looked up from germline, CDR1 is MNHNY and CDR2 is SVGAGI (reference sequence). With 2 bases clipped from V and 13 bases from J, the junction kept 7 bases outside the gene matches. CDR3 region: CASSYTSGGEYQFF. The DNA for the CDR3 is TGTGCCAGCAGTTACACTAGCGGGGGAGAATACCAGTTCTTC.

The chain joins TRBV18 to TRBJ2-7; TRBD2 is a possible D gene (5 bases). The length of the CDR3 is 13 residues. The ends were cut back, 0 bases at V and 6 bases at J, with 9 bases in the middle. Germline lookup yields CDR1 KGHSH and CDR2 LQKENI. The CDR3, as DNA: TGTGCCAGCTCACCACCGGGAGCCCCCGAGCAGTACTTC. This encodes CASSPPGAPEQYF.

J is TRBJ2-7 and V is TRBV28; 8 bases are shared with TRBD2. CDR1 and CDR2 from the germline V gene are MDHEN and SYDVKM. V lost 6 bases, J lost 5 bases, and 6 bases stayed unmatched. The CDR3 runs to 13 residues. CDR3 coding DNA: TGTGCCAGCAGCCCCGGGAGGGTGCACGAGCAGTACTTC. Its protein product is CASSPGRVHEQYF.

CDR3 sequence reads: CASSTGTSGGAVDTQYF. In DNA form, the CDR3 reads TGCGCCAGCAGCACAGGGACTAGCGGGGGGGCGGTAGATACGCAGTATTTT. The chain joins TRBV5-1 to TRBJ2-3, with TRBD2 matching 16 bases. V lost 4 bases and J lost 5; bases outside the gene matches: 7. This CDR3 comprises 17 residues. Germline V gene lookup returns CDR1 SGHRS and CDR2 YFSETQ.

The chain links TRBV4-1 to TRBJ1-5; D is unclear. Trimming left V 1 base short and J 4 bases short, with 8 bases between. The CDR3 is made up of 14 amino acids. Looked up from germline, CDR1 is MGHRA and CDR2 is YSYEKL. The CDR3 sequence: CASSQVVSNQPQHF. The CDR3 DNA sequence: TGCGCCAGCAGCCAAGTAGTCTCAAATCAGCCCCAGCATTTT.

This chain connects TRBV30 to TRBJ1-2; a possible D gene is TRBD1 (6 bases). The CDR3 consists of 12 residues. CDR1 is GTSNPN, CDR2 SVGIG, per germline (reference sequence). The V gene lost 5 bases and the J gene lost 8 bases, with 15 bases spanning the gap. In DNA, the CDR3 is TGTGCCTGGTCCCCGGGGGGGCGAGGCTACACCTTC. It encodes CAWSPGGRGYTF.

This chain joins TRBV7-3 and TRBJ2-1; no clear D gene. V gave up 3 bases and J gave up 6 bases, with 12 bases separating them. The CDR3 length is 14 residues. CDR1 is SGHTA, CDR2 FQGTGA, per germline. The CDR3 DNA sequence: TGTGCCAGCAGCTTCGGCACCGGGTCCAATGAGCAGTTCTTC. Translation: CASSFGTGSNEQFF. Full variable domain (missing parts from reference TRBV7-3 and TRBJ2-1): GAGVSQTPSNKVTEKGKYVELRCDPISGHTALYWYRQSLGQGPEFLIYFQGTGAADDSGLPNDRFFAVRPEGSVSTLKIQRTERGDSAVYLCASSFGTGSNEQFFGPGTRLTVL.

This clone was recorded once. This sequence joins TRBV7-2 and TRBJ2-2; a possible D gene is TRBD2 (5 bases). Trimming removed 6 bases at V and 6 bases at J, with 11 bases between. CDR1 SGHTA and CDR2 FQGNSA come from the germline V gene. The CDR3 extends over 13 amino acids. The CDR3 loop is CASRSGSPGELFF. The CDR3 nucleotides are TGTGCCAGCAGGTCGGGGAGCCCCGGGGAGCTGTTTTTT.

This sequence joins TRBV15 and TRBJ2-5; maybe TRBD1 (6 bases). Deletions cut 2 bases from V and 3 bases from J, with 13 bases between. The CDR3 covers 15 residues. Germline V gene data show CDR1 as LNHNV and CDR2 as YYDKDF (reference sequence). CDR3 sequence reads: CATSRFPDRKETQYF. CDR3 DNA sequence: TGTGCCACCAGCAGATTCCCCGACAGGAAAGAGACCCAGTACTTC.

This clone was detected a few times. The V and J genes are TRBV7-9 and TRBJ2-2, with D perhaps matching TRBD1 (6 bases). The CDR3 length is 14 residues. Germline V CDR1 and CDR2: SEHNR, FQNEAQ (reference sequence). V was trimmed by 3 bases and J by 7 bases, leaving 12 bases between them. DNA of the CDR3: TGTGCCAGCAGCTTGGGGGCGAATGGCGGGGAGCTGTTTTTT. Protein sequence: CASSLGANGGELFF.

The chain couples TRBV10-3 to TRBJ2-7; 8 bases fit TRBD1. The CDR3 totals 15 residues. V lost 4 bases, J lost 0 bases, and 5 bases stayed unmatched. Germline CDR1 ENHRY, CDR2 SYGVKD. In DNA form, the CDR3 reads TGTGCCATCAGTGGGGGACAGGAGTCCTCCTACGAGCAGTACTTC. It codes for CAISGGQESSYEQYF.